This T cell receptor (beta chain) was sequenced in a study of blood T cell repertoires in COVID-19. Study-level information: The samples span acute and convalescent COVID-19 from the United States, Italy and Spain. Sample material is recorded as cDNA or gDNA derived from T cells, B-cell-depleted T cells, or PBMCs.

This clone was counted once. Authors' methods: It was from reference gene primer amplification that nucleated cell counts were estimated. Assay: immunoSEQ multiplex PCR; the TCRdb copy retains only in-frame clones and omits some. Clone size and the V and J calls come from that table; the DNA yielded D and trimming. Of 150,000 to 200,000 clones listed, approximately 85% are singletons. The CDR3 totals 15 residues. Germline CDR1 LNHDA, CDR2 SQIVND (reference sequence). V lost 5 bases and J lost 4, with 14 bases in between. This clonotype was sampled from a man in his sixties with active or convalescent COVID-19. This chain connects TRBV19 to TRBJ1-4; D is unresolved. Sequencing used peripheral blood. The CDR3 reads CASSPRPRLNEKLFF. The CDR3 DNA reads as TGTGCCAGTAGTCCCCGGCCCAGACTTAATGAAAAACTGTTTTTT.